This note documents a single T cell receptor (beta chain) sequence. What it binds is unknown. The sample has other DNA sequences that encode this CDR3 too. This sample is part of a study of cytomegalovirus exposure and HLA in healthy donors. Whole-study results and caveats: Later analysis indicated greater clonal expansion among HLA-associated TCR beta chains than among equally common other chains. Some public TCRs appeared in many individuals, while most sequences were rare. As immune exposure information, only CMV serostatus was available.

PCR employed 60 Vbeta and 13 Jbeta primers. Original analysis: Around 10 million shared chains were among 80 million or so unique TCR beta chains counted in a later analysis. The repertoire was sequenced with immunoSEQ multiplex PCR; TCRdb's copy has only in-frame clones and lacks some. V and J calls and clone size follow that table, whereas D and trimming were derived from the DNA. This sample has 90,000 to 100,000 clones, with around a tenth found just once. The ends were cut back, 5 bases at V and 0 bases at J, with 10 bases in the middle. Germline V CDR1 and CDR2: GTSNPN, SVGIG (reference sequence). The CDR3 has 14 amino acids.

Sequencing was carried out using PBMCs. This receptor was identified in a man in his forties or fifties in good health and CMV-seropositive. The genes are TRBV30 and TRBJ1-4; D is unresolved. The CDR3 here is CAWSVSSTNEKLFF. For the CDR3, the DNA is TGTGCCTGGTCGGTGTCTTCAACTAATGAAAAACTGTTTTTT. The full variable domain, completed using reference TRBV30 and TRBJ1-4, is SQTIHQWPATLVQPVGSPLSLECTVEGTSNPNLYWYRQAAGRGLQLLFYSVGIGQISSEVPQNLSASRPQDRQFILSSKKLLLSDSGFYLCAWSVSSTNEKLFFGSGTQLSVL.